Following are 9 T cell receptor beta chains from one sample sequenced in a study of shared clonotypes between healthy human individuals. Measured with immunoSEQ multiplex PCR; TCRdb has only the in-frame clones, and not every one. The sample carries around 1 million clones, less than 85% recorded once. The sequencing input was memory CD4+ T cells sorted from blood. The subset was: CD45RA-negative fraction. The source is a young man in good health.

The V gene is TRBV7-9, the J gene TRBJ1-6; 10 bases are shared with TRBD1. The ends lost 4 bases at V and 9 bases at J; junction bases unmatched: 3. The CDR3 loop spans 14 amino acids. The germline V gene has CDR1 SEHNR and CDR2 FQNEAQ (reference sequence). The CDR3 coding sequence is TGTGCCAGCAGCTCGACAGGGGGCGGTTCACCCCTCCACTTT. This codes for CASSSTGGGSPLHF.

The chain joins TRBV28 to TRBJ1-5; 8 nucleotides agree with TRBD1. The CDR3 length is 15 residues. Germline V CDR1 and CDR2: MDHEN, SYDVKM. V trimming: 5 bases; J trimming: 7 bases; junction bases outside the gene matches: 10. The CDR3 DNA reads TGTGCCAGCAGTCTTCGGACAGGGCCAAAGCAGCCCCAGCATTTT. Encoded protein: CASSLRTGPKQPQHF.

The rearrangement uses TRBV28 and TRBJ2-1; D is unclear. This CDR3 comprises 12 residues. Germline V gives CDR1 MDHEN, CDR2 SYDVKM. V lost 1 base to trimming and J lost 8 bases, with 6 bases between them. This CDR3 reads CASSLYGDEQFF. The CDR3 DNA reads TGTGCCAGCAGTTTATATGGTGATGAGCAGTTCTTC.

This chain joins TRBV6-1 and TRBJ2-7, with 8 bases lining up with TRBD1. CDR1 is MNHNS and CDR2 is SASEGT in the germline V gene. Unmatched junction bases numbered 5, after V lost 6 bases and J lost 1 base. This CDR3 is built from 14 residues. CDR3 sequence (DNA): TGTGCCAGCAGCCGTAGGACAGGGTCCTACGAGCAGTACTTC. Translated, it gives CASSRRTGSYEQYF.

The chain uses TRBV30 and TRBJ1-2; 7 bases are shared with TRBD1. V trimming: 0 bases; J trimming: 2 bases; junction bases outside the gene matches: 6. The length of the CDR3 is 15 residues. Germline V lookup: CDR1 GTSNPN, CDR2 SVGIG (reference sequence). In nucleotides, the CDR3 is TGTGCCTGGAGTGTATCGAACAGGGGAAACTATGGCTACACCTTC. It encodes CAWSVSNRGNYGYTF.

A single count supports this clone. The chain combines TRBV7-9 with TRBJ2-7, with 7 bases identical to TRBD1. Germline V lookup: CDR1 SEHNR, CDR2 FQNEAQ (reference sequence). The J segment lost 5 bases and the V segment lost 4 bases, leaving 11 bases of the junction unmatched. The CDR3 has 15 amino acids. The DNA for the CDR3 is TGTGCCAGCAGCTCTACTAGGACAGGAGGCCACGAGCAGTACTTC. As protein: CASSSTRTGGHEQYF.

This clone has just a few counts. The J gene is TRBJ1-2, the V gene TRBV5-4, with TRBD1 matching over 9 bases. The CDR3 covers 16 residues. Germline-derived CDR1 and CDR2 are SGHNT and YYREEE (reference sequence). The ends lost 4 bases at V and 7 bases at J; junction bases unmatched: 14. The CDR3 sequence is CASSGTGTGLLPGYTF. DNA for the CDR3: TGTGCCAGCAGCGGAACCGGGACAGGGCTTTTGCCTGGCTACACCTTC.

Note on this clone: Within the sample, other DNA sequences also encode this same CDR3. J is TRBJ2-7 and V is TRBV5-1; 8 bases map to TRBD2. The germline V gene encodes CDR1 SGHRS and CDR2 YFSETQ. With V trimmed by 0 bases and J by 4 bases, 3 bases remained unmatched. This CDR3 has 14 amino acids. Written as DNA, the CDR3 is TGCGCCAGCAGCTTGGCGGGAGGGACTTACGAGCAGTACTTC. Translated, it gives CASSLAGGTYEQYF.

This sequence joins TRBV30 and TRBJ1-1; 8 bases line up with TRBD1. V dropped 2 bases and J dropped 5; count of bases not matched to a gene: 10. The CDR3 has 15 residues. The germline V gene encodes CDR1 GTSNPN and CDR2 SVGIG (reference sequence). The CDR3 is CAWSPSGQGGTEAFF. For the CDR3, the DNA is TGTGCCTGGAGTCCCTCCGGACAGGGAGGGACTGAAGCTTTCTTT.